The 20 T cell receptor beta chains in this list originate from one sample, sequenced in a study of T-cell memory formation after mild COVID-19 (TCRdb year 2021). Library prep was done by 5' RACE. The sequencer was an Illumina NovaSeq 6000. The public reads were run again by TCRdb, first through fastp at Q25 and then through MiXCR, and only productive beta chains were kept. Rows are unified per CDR3 protein, each entry keeping the most common DNA and genes. For this sample the table gives fewer than 650,000 distinct CDR3 sequences, of which roughly 21% were detected only once. The ten largest clones capture approximately 8.4% of the sample. Sequenced: PBMCs or a T cell subset sorted from them (not recorded which). Source of these receptors: an adult woman who had mild COVID-19 (a few samples of this study predate the infection). The sample titles of this study are shuffled in the database, so cell type and time point are left out; the donor was told from shared clones.

The chain combines TRBV27 with TRBJ1-2; 7 nucleotides align to TRBD1. The CDR3 runs 13 residues. The germline gives CDR1 MNHEY, CDR2 SMNVEV (reference sequence). V lost 6 bases to trimming and J lost 12 bases; unmatched junction nucleotides: 13. The CDR3 coding sequence is TGTGCCAGCAGCACATCCGACAGGGTAGATAACACCTTC. It translates to CASSTSDRVDNTF.

This chain links TRBV24-1 with TRBJ2-1, with D possibly TRBD2 on 7 matching bases. The length of the CDR3 is 15 residues. Trimming removed 7 bases from V and 0 bases from J, with 12 bases in between. CDR1 and CDR2 from the germline V gene are KGHDR and SFDVKD. This chain's CDR3 is CATSLRGGSYNEQFF. Here the CDR3 DNA reads TGTGCCACCAGCCTGAGGGGGGGCTCCTACAATGAGCAGTTCTTC.

V usage is TRBV20-1 and J usage is TRBJ2-7; D is ambiguous. From germline, CDR1 is DFQATT and CDR2 SNEGSKA (reference sequence). Trimming took off 3 bases at V and 1 base at J, with 10 bases between the two ends. The CDR3 has 13 amino acids. The CDR3 nucleotides are TGCAGTGCTAGGCCGTCTTCGTCCTACGAGCAGTACTTC. Its translation: CSARPSSSYEQYF.

This clonotype was found a few times. This sequence joins TRBV11-2 and TRBJ2-7; tentative D call: TRBD1 (5 bases). Per germline, CDR1 SGHAT and CDR2 FQNNGV. The CDR3 has 15 residues. V was cut by 5 bases and J by 3 bases, with 17 bases left in between. The CDR3 sequence is CASSPESQGYYEQYF. The CDR3 DNA is TGTGCCAGCAGCCCCGAATCGCAGGGATACTACGAGCAGTACTTC.

This clonotype has only a few counts. This chain uses TRBV18 with TRBJ2-7; TRBD2 aligns across 13 bases. Germline-derived CDR1 and CDR2 are KGHSH and LQKENI. The CDR3 extends over 18 amino acids. J lost 7 bases, V lost 1 base, and 13 bases had no gene match. This CDR3 reads CASSPLVALAGGPREQYF. The CDR3 DNA sequence: TGTGCCAGCTCACCACTGGTCGCACTAGCGGGAGGGCCGAGGGAGCAGTACTTC.

This clonotype was detected only a few times. The chain carries TRBV29-1 and TRBJ2-3; no reliable D call. The CDR3 is 13 amino acids. Germline V gene lookup returns CDR1 SQVTM and CDR2 ANQGSEA. Trimming cost V 4 bases and J 3 bases, with 11 bases left between them. The CDR3 DNA sequence: TGCAGCGTTGCCCCCACAGCGACAGATACGCAGTATTTT. As protein: CSVAPTATDTQYF.

The chain joins TRBV7-8 to TRBJ2-1, with D perhaps TRBD2 (5 bases). From germline, CDR1 is SGHVS and CDR2 FQNEAQ. V was trimmed by 2 bases and J by 9 bases, leaving 14 bases between them. The CDR3 covers 14 residues. CDR3 nucleotides: TGTGCCAGCAGCTTATCACTAGATTTGCGTGAGCAGTTCTTC. Translation: CASSLSLDLREQFF.

In this sample, this clonotype turned up a few times. J is TRBJ2-1 and V is TRBV20-1; the D gene is possibly TRBD1 (6 bases). Germline V CDR1 and CDR2: DFQATT, SNEGSKA (reference sequence). With 2 bases removed from V and 7 bases from J, the gap between germline ends came to 12 bases. The CDR3 loop spans 13 amino acids. This CDR3 is CSARHPQGNEQFF. In DNA, the CDR3 is TGCAGTGCTAGACATCCACAGGGAAATGAGCAGTTCTTC.

This clonotype was seen only a few times. V and J are TRBV5-1 and TRBJ1-4; 8 positions agree with TRBD1. The germline CDR1 and CDR2 sequences are SGHRS and YFSETQ. This CDR3 is built from 15 residues. Trimming at V came to 0 bases and at J to 3 bases, leaving 1 base not matched to a gene. The CDR3 DNA follows: TGCGCCAGCAGCTTGGGGACAGGGCCTAATGAAAAACTGTTTTTT. Its translation is CASSLGTGPNEKLFF.

This rearrangement joins TRBV12-3 or TRBV12-4 to TRBJ1-5; the D gene is possibly TRBD1 (6 bases). The CDR3 is 15 amino acids. V lost 7 bases and J lost 3, with 16 bases in between. As DNA, the CDR3 is TGTGCCAGCACCCATACAGGGTTGAACAATCAGCCCCAGCATTTT. Encoded protein: CASTHTGLNNQPQHF.

CDR3 loop: CASSPMGASGSRGNEQFF. CDR3 DNA sequence: TGTGCCAGCAGCCCGATGGGGGCTAGCGGGAGTCGGGGTAATGAGCAGTTCTTC. The V call is TRBV7-9, the J call TRBJ2-1; 10 nucleotides match TRBD2. The CDR3 runs 18 residues. V lost 5 bases to trimming and J lost 7 bases; unmatched junction nucleotides: 17. CDR1 and CDR2 from the germline V gene are SEHNR and FQNEAQ (reference sequence).

The V gene is TRBV6-5, the J gene TRBJ1-6, with D perhaps matching TRBD1 (5 bases). In germline, CDR1 is MNHEY, CDR2 SVGAGI. The V and J ends lost 10 bases and 8 bases respectively, with 15 bases between them. CDR3 size: 13 residues. As DNA, the CDR3 is TGTGCCACGCGACGGGGCCACGATTCACCCCTCCACTTT. Its translation: CATRRGHDSPLHF.

V is TRBV12-3 or TRBV12-4 and J is TRBJ2-2; D may be TRBD1 (5 bases). The ends were cut back, 6 bases at V and 4 bases at J, with 12 bases in the middle. The CDR3 has 14 residues. The CDR3 region has the DNA TGTGCCAGCAGGGGGCTAGAGATCACCGGGGAGCTGTTTTTT. Residues: CASRGLEITGELFF.

The chain carries TRBV5-4 and TRBJ2-3, with 8 bases matching TRBD2. The V segment lost 3 bases and the J segment 2 bases; nucleotides outside the gene matches: 8. The length of the CDR3 is 16 residues. Germline V gene data show CDR1 as SGHNT and CDR2 as YYREEE (reference sequence). The CDR3 is CASSSSTSVYTDTQYF. In nucleotides, the CDR3 is TGTGCCAGCAGCTCGTCGACTAGCGTGTACACAGATACGCAGTATTTT.

The rearrangement uses TRBV15 and TRBJ2-7; tentatively, D is TRBD1 (5 bases). The V end lost 5 bases, the J end lost 2 bases, and 13 bases lay between the germline ends. The CDR3 length is 14 residues. CDR1 LNHNV and CDR2 YYDKDF come from the germline V gene (reference sequence). CDR3 in amino acids: CATSALGAAYEQYF. CDR3 DNA sequence: TGTGCCACCAGCGCTCTTGGGGCGGCCTACGAGCAGTACTTC.

This clonotype came up a few times. The rearrangement links TRBV5-1 to TRBJ2-1, with D possibly being TRBD1 or TRBD2 (6 bases each). Deletions cut 4 bases from V and 5 bases from J, with 16 bases between. The CDR3 runs to 15 residues. Germline-derived CDR1 and CDR2 are SGHRS and YFSETQ. Here the CDR3 reads CASSRIGGIDNEQFF. The CDR3 bases are TGCGCCAGCAGCCGAATCGGGGGCATCGACAATGAGCAGTTCTTC.

The chain uses TRBV6-5 and TRBJ1-2; D possibly corresponds to TRBD1 (6 bases). V shed 6 bases and J shed 4 bases, with 18 bases lying between them. Germline V CDR1 and CDR2: MNHEY, SVGAGI. This CDR3 spans 15 amino acids. CDR3 sequence: CASSLRGAGIYGYTF. CDR3 coding DNA: TGTGCCAGCAGCCTCAGGGGAGCAGGGATCTATGGCTACACCTTC.

V usage is TRBV15 and J usage is TRBJ2-7, with 7 bases aligning to TRBD1. Per the germline V gene, CDR1 is LNHNV and CDR2 is YYDKDF (reference sequence). With 5 bases clipped from V and 0 bases from J, the junction kept 1 base outside the gene matches. The CDR3 consists of 13 residues. The CDR3 loop is CATSRDSSYEQYF. The CDR3 nucleotides are TGTGCCACCAGCCGGGACAGCTCCTACGAGCAGTACTTC. The variable domain in full, completed from reference TRBV15 and TRBJ2-7, reads DAMVIQNPRYQVTQFGKPVTLSCSQTLNHNVMYWYQQKSSQAPKLLFHYYDKDFNNEADTPDNFQSRRPNTSFCFLDIRSPGLGDTAMYLCATSRDSSYEQYFGPGTRLTVT.

The V call is TRBV7-9, the J call TRBJ2-7; 9 bases match TRBD1. There are 15 residues in the CDR3. Trimming at V came to 5 bases and at J to 2 bases, leaving 7 bases not matched to a gene. Germline lookup yields CDR1 SEHNR and CDR2 FQNEAQ (reference sequence). The CDR3 reads CASSTGTGITYEQYF. CDR3 in DNA: TGTGCCAGCAGCACGGGGACAGGGATAACCTACGAGCAGTACTTC.

This chain joins TRBV4-2 and TRBJ2-1; D remains unclear. Trimming removed 0 bases at V and 5 bases at J, with 8 bases between. This CDR3 is built from 14 residues. Germline V gene data show CDR1 as LGHNA and CDR2 as YNFKEQ. The CDR3 sequence: CASSQDPSHNEQFF. CDR3 DNA sequence: TGTGCCAGCAGCCAAGATCCTAGTCACAATGAGCAGTTCTTC.